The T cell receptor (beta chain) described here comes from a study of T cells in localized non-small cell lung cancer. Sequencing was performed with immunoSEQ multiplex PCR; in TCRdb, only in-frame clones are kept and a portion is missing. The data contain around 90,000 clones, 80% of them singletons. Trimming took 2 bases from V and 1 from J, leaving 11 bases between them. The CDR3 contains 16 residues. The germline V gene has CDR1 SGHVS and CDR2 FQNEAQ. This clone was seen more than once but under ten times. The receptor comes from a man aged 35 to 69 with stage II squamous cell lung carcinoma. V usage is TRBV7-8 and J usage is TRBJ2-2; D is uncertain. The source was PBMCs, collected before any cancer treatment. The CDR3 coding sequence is TGTGCCAGCAGCTTAAGAGAGGCAGGGAACACCGGGGAGCTGTTTTTT. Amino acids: CASSLREAGNTGELFF.